The 15 T cell receptor beta chains in this list originate from one sample, sequenced in a study of STAT3 mutations in large granular lymphocyte leukemia. No cognate antigen is known for these TCRs. Produced via immunoSEQ multiplex PCR; TCRdb's table is partial and in-frame only. The repertoire consists of 40,000 to 50,000 clones, with about three quarters occurring once and the leading ten covering 0.43%. Findings of the study overall: Every T-LGLL patient had at least one immunodominant TCRbeta clonotype.

Specimen: PBMCs. The receptors originated from a human donor with T large granular lymphocyte leukemia. Some clones in this sample may be carry-over from other donors' samples.

The chain is built from TRBV5-6 and TRBJ2-1, with 7 bases aligning to TRBD1. There are 13 residues in the CDR3. Germline V gene sequence: CDR1 SGHDT, CDR2 YYEEEE. V shed 4 bases, J shed 6 bases, and the junction held 4 bases outside the gene matches. CDR3 nucleotides: TGTGCCAGCAGCCGGGACAGTATCAATGAGCAGTTCTTC. Its translation is CASSRDSINEQFF.

V gene TRBV27 combines with J gene TRBJ1-3; D uncertain. Trimming took off 9 bases at V and 4 bases at J, with 7 bases between the two ends. CDR1 is MNHEY, CDR2 SMNVEV, per germline (reference sequence). The CDR3 is 11 amino acids. CDR3 region: CASQRGNTIYF. DNA of the CDR3: TGTGCCAGTCAGCGCGGAAACACCATATATTTT.

The rearrangement joins TRBV30 to TRBJ2-7, with no clear D. The V end was cut by 2 bases, the J end by 2 bases, with 7 bases between. CDR1 GTSNPN and CDR2 SVGIG come from the germline V gene (reference sequence). The CDR3 consists of 12 residues. CDR3 sequence: CAWSRRTYEQYF. The CDR3 DNA reads TGTGCCTGGAGTAGACGGACCTACGAGCAGTACTTC.

This rearrangement joins TRBV4-1 to TRBJ1-4; D is ambiguous. V lost 3 bases, J lost 0 bases, and 5 bases lay in between. Germline V lookup: CDR1 MGHRA, CDR2 YSYEKL. This CDR3 contains 14 residues. The CDR3 coding sequence is TGCGCCAGCAGCCAGGGAGCAACTAATGAAAAACTGTTTTTT. Protein sequence: CASSQGATNEKLFF.

The table lists this clone with a few counts. The J gene is TRBJ2-7, the V gene TRBV7-9; D gene uncertain. Germline-derived CDR1 and CDR2 are SEHNR and FQNEAQ (reference sequence). Between the trimmed V and J ends, which lost 4 bases and 3 bases, there was a span of 10 bases. The CDR3 has 13 amino acids. In nucleotides, the CDR3 is TGTGCCAGCAGCTCTCAGGTTAGCTACGAGCAGTACTTC. It is translated as CASSSQVSYEQYF. Variable domain in full (rest from reference TRBV7-9 and TRBJ2-7): DTGVSQNPRHKITKRGQNVTFRCDPISEHNRLYWYRQTLGQGPEFLTYFQNEAQLEKSRLLSDRFSAERPKGSFSTLEIQRTEQGDSAMYLCASSSQVSYEQYFGPGTRLTVT.

The rearrangement joins TRBV10-2 to TRBJ1-1, with D unclear. Trimming removed 3 bases at V and 8 bases at J, with 4 bases between. There are 10 residues in the CDR3. Germline CDR1 and CDR2: WSHSY and SAAADI. CDR3 sequence: CASSDQEAFF. In nucleotides, the CDR3 is TGCGCCAGCAGTGACCAGGAAGCTTTCTTT.

This chain connects TRBV19 to TRBJ1-5; 8 bases align to TRBD1. Germline CDR1 reads LNHDA; CDR2 reads SQIVND (reference sequence). The CDR3 is made up of 13 amino acids. V lost 10 bases and J lost 4; bases outside the gene matches: 6. In DNA form, the CDR3 reads TGTGCCACCCTCGACAGGGGAAATCAGCCCCAGCATTTT. The encoded protein is CATLDRGNQPQHF.

The chain couples TRBV11-2 to TRBJ2-7, with TRBD1 matching 9 bases. The CDR3 consists of 16 residues. From germline, CDR1 is SGHAT and CDR2 FQNNGV. J lost 2 bases, V lost 5 bases, and 10 bases had no gene match. The DNA for the CDR3 is TGTGCCAGCAGCCCTATAGACAGGGGGAGCACCTACGAGCAGTACGTC. Protein product: CASSPIDRGSTYEQYV.

This chain links TRBV4-1 with TRBJ1-2; TRBD1 agrees at 8 bases. The germline V gene encodes CDR1 MGHRA and CDR2 YSYEKL. V lost 1 base and J lost 7; bases outside the gene matches: 5. The CDR3 runs to 14 residues. Here the CDR3 reads CASSQAGQVFGYTF. The CDR3 DNA follows: TGCGCCAGCAGCCAAGCGGGACAGGTTTTTGGCTACACCTTC.

In its sample, this clone was seen a few times. The chain has TRBV5-4 and TRBJ1-6; D unclear. The CDR3 length is 12 residues. Germline CDR1 and CDR2: SGHNT and YYREEE (reference sequence). V was cut by 2 bases and J by 10 bases, with 7 bases left in between. CDR3 in DNA: TGTGCCAGCAGCTTTCCCAGATCACCCCTCCACTTT. Its protein product is CASSFPRSPLHF.

The chain links TRBV7-9 to TRBJ2-7, with D possibly matching TRBD2 (5 bases). The length of the CDR3 is 12 residues. CDR1 is SEHNR and CDR2 is FQNEAQ in the germline V gene (reference sequence). V was clipped by 3 bases and J by 7 bases, with 10 bases between them. CDR3 amino acids: CASSFEGREQYV. The CDR3 nucleotides read TGTGCCAGCAGCTTTGAGGGTCGTGAGCAGTACGTC.

This clone was seen a handful of times. This rearrangement joins TRBV19 to TRBJ2-2; no clear D. V gave up 9 bases and J gave up 3 bases, with 11 bases separating them. Germline lookup yields CDR1 LNHDA and CDR2 SQIVND (reference sequence). This CDR3 has 13 amino acids. In nucleotides, the CDR3 is TGTGCCAGAAATCGTGAGTACACCGGGGAGCTGTTTTTT. As protein: CARNREYTGELFF.

The J gene is TRBJ1-1, the V gene TRBV6-5, with TRBD1 as a possible D gene (5 bases). Germline values: CDR1 MNHEY, CDR2 SVGAGI. The CDR3 contains 12 residues. Trimming cost V 7 bases and J 11 bases, with 17 bases left between them. CDR3 amino acids: CASTSGRGRAFF. The CDR3 DNA sequence: TGTGCCAGCACTTCGGGGCGAGGGCGGGCTTTCTTT.

The chain is built from TRBV7-2 and TRBJ2-7; no firm D call. Looked up from germline, CDR1 is SGHTA and CDR2 is FQGNSA. The CDR3 has 12 amino acids. Trimming removed 1 base at V and 5 bases at J, with 6 bases between. The CDR3 nucleotides are TGTGCCAGCAGCTTAGGGTTTGACGAGCAGTACTTC. This codes for CASSLGFDEQYF.

V is TRBV6-5 and J is TRBJ2-2; D is possibly TRBD1 or TRBD2 (5 bases each). CDR1 and CDR2 from the germline V gene are MNHEY and SVGAGI. Deletions cut 5 bases from V and 2 bases from J, with 12 bases between. This CDR3 contains 15 residues. Here the CDR3 DNA reads TGTGCCAGCAGTCGAGGGGCTTCAAACACCGGGGAGCTGTTTTTT. This sequence encodes CASSRGASNTGELFF.